The 31 T cell receptor beta chains below were found in one sample sequenced in a study of shared clonotypes between healthy human individuals. CD45RO-negative, CCR7-positively selected cells formed the naive CD8 fraction, excluding terminally differentiated effector memory CD45RA+ cells. Sequencing was performed with immunoSEQ multiplex PCR; in TCRdb, only in-frame clones are kept and a portion is missing. Of about 2 million clones in the sample, about 95% are singletons; the top ten hold around 1.1%. Sequencing was done on a sample of naive CD8+ T cells sorted from blood. Source of these receptors: a man younger than 35 in good health.

This chain joins TRBV6-6 and TRBJ2-2; D unclear. The CDR3 spans 16 residues. V gave up 0 bases and J gave up 3 bases, with 11 bases separating them. Germline values: CDR1 MNHNY, CDR2 SVGAGI (reference sequence). As DNA, the CDR3 is TGTGCCAGCAGTTACTCGACTGGGGTCGACACCGGGGAGCTGTTTTTT. Translating it yields CASSYSTGVDTGELFF.

The chain uses TRBV27 and TRBJ2-1; possible D gene TRBD1, 5 bases. V was trimmed by 4 bases and J by 0 bases, leaving 7 bases between them. CDR1 is MNHEY and CDR2 is SMNVEV in the germline V gene (reference sequence). The CDR3 is made up of 14 amino acids. For the CDR3, the DNA is TGTGCCAGCAGTTCAGACAGCTCCTACAATGAGCAGTTCTTC. Its protein product is CASSSDSSYNEQFF.

This chain joins TRBV2 and TRBJ2-7; D tentatively reads TRBD1 or TRBD2 (5 bases each). V was shortened by 10 bases and J by 2 bases, with 18 bases between the two germline ends. CDR1 is SNHLY and CDR2 is FYNNEI in the germline V gene. This CDR3 is 14 amino acids long. CDR3 in amino acids: CATEARDGAYEQYF. The CDR3, as DNA: TGTGCCACCGAGGCCCGGGACGGGGCCTACGAGCAGTACTTC.

The chain combines TRBV9 with TRBJ2-3; D possibly corresponds to TRBD2 (6 bases). The V gene's germline CDR1 is SGDLS and CDR2 YYNGEE. Trimming shortened V by 4 bases and J by 1 base, and 19 bases separated the two germline ends. The CDR3 has 17 residues. CDR3 sequence: CASSRRGRASGTDTQYF. The CDR3, as DNA: TGTGCCAGCAGCCGACGGGGTCGGGCTAGCGGCACAGATACGCAGTATTTT. Supplemented by reference TRBV9 and TRBJ2-3, the full variable domain reads DSGVTQTPKHLITATGQRVTLRCSPRSGDLSVYWYQQSLDQGLQFLIQYYNGEERAKGNILERFSAQQFPDLHSELNLSSLELGDSALYFCASSRRGRASGTDTQYFGPGTRLTVL.

A single count supports this clone. The chain carries TRBV2 and TRBJ1-5; weak D call: TRBD1 (5 bases). V lost 6 bases and J lost 2, with 20 bases in between. This CDR3 has 17 residues. In germline, CDR1 is SNHLY, CDR2 FYNNEI. The DNA of the CDR3 is TGTGCCAGCAGCCTCGACAGACTGAGTGAAGGCAATCAGCCCCAGCATTTT. Encoded protein: CASSLDRLSEGNQPQHF.

The DNA of the CDR3 is TGTGCCAGCAGCTTAGCGGGGGGACAGTATAACGAGCAGTACTTC. Its protein is CASSLAGGQYNEQYF. V is TRBV7-9 and J is TRBJ2-7; D is possibly TRBD1 (7 bases). This CDR3 is built from 15 residues. In germline, CDR1 is SEHNR, CDR2 FQNEAQ (reference sequence). Trimming took off 0 bases at V and 5 bases at J, with 14 bases between the two ends.

Only one count was recorded for this clone. The chain combines TRBV5-6 with TRBJ2-1, with TRBD1 matching over 10 bases. Germline trimming cut 4 bases from V and 4 bases from J; bases unmatched to any gene: 5. The CDR3 length is 15 residues. CDR1 SGHDT and CDR2 YYEEEE come from the germline V gene. CDR3 region: CASSPRDRGYNEQFF. In nucleotides, the CDR3 is TGTGCCAGCAGCCCCCGGGACAGGGGATACAATGAGCAGTTCTTC.

This rearrangement joins TRBV5-1 to TRBJ2-2, with 7 bases that match TRBD1. The CDR3 extends over 16 amino acids. V was clipped by 0 bases and J by 5 bases; unmatched bases: 7. The V gene's germline CDR1 is SGHRS and CDR2 YFSETQ. The CDR3 loop reads CASSLASGGQTGELFF. The CDR3, as DNA: TGCGCCAGCAGCTTGGCATCAGGGGGTCAAACCGGGGAGCTGTTTTTT.

The chain combines TRBV28 with TRBJ2-7; the match to TRBD1 covers 10 bases. The CDR3 is 16 residues long. V lost 3 bases, J lost 2 bases, and 7 bases stayed unmatched. The germline V gene has CDR1 MDHEN and CDR2 SYDVKM. CDR3 sequence: CASSFRDRGLPYEQYF. CDR3 nucleotide sequence: TGTGCCAGCAGTTTTCGAGACAGGGGGCTTCCCTACGAGCAGTACTTC. The full variable domain, with the rest looked up from reference TRBV28 and TRBJ2-7, is DVKVTQSSRYLVKRTGEKVFLECVQDMDHENMFWYRQDPGLGLRLIYFSYDVKMKEKGDIPEGYSVSREKKERFSLILESASTNQTSMYLCASSFRDRGLPYEQYFGPGTRLTVT.

The V gene is TRBV9, the J gene TRBJ2-2; 9 bases fit TRBD1. The V and J ends lost 4 bases and 3 bases, in that order; junction bases with no gene match: 10. The CDR3 consists of 17 residues. The germline V gene has CDR1 SGDLS and CDR2 YYNGEE. CDR3 region: CASSTQARTGDTGELFF. In DNA form, the CDR3 reads TGTGCCAGCAGCACCCAAGCCCGGACAGGGGACACCGGGGAGCTGTTTTTT.

The genes are TRBV9 and TRBJ1-1, with no clear D. The V gene lost 0 bases and the J gene lost 3 bases, with 6 bases spanning the gap. The germline gives CDR1 SGDLS, CDR2 YYNGEE. The CDR3 is 13 amino acids. CDR3 nucleotides: TGTGCCAGCAGCGTAGGAACCTACACTGAAGCTTTCTTT. This sequence encodes CASSVGTYTEAFF.

The V and J genes are TRBV9 and TRBJ2-3; a possible D gene is TRBD2 (6 bases). This CDR3 is built from 16 residues. V gave up 3 bases and J gave up 2 bases, with 16 bases separating them. From germline, CDR1 is SGDLS and CDR2 YYNGEE. The CDR3 spells CASSAHMGGATDTQYF. The CDR3 DNA sequence: TGTGCCAGCAGCGCCCATATGGGCGGGGCCACAGATACGCAGTATTTT.

The chain carries TRBV29-1 and TRBJ2-1, with D possibly TRBD2 on 6 matching bases. CDR1 is SQVTM, CDR2 ANQGSEA, per germline. Trimming cost V 1 base and J 3 bases, with 10 bases left between them. The CDR3 length is 14 residues. CDR3 in DNA: TGCAGCGTTGAAGCGGGGCGGGGCTACAATGAGCAGTTCTTC. Amino acid sequence: CSVEAGRGYNEQFF.

The chain recombines TRBV27 with TRBJ1-1; D unclear. This CDR3 is built from 13 residues. CDR1 and CDR2 (germline): MNHEY, SMNVEV (reference sequence). Trimming pared 2 bases from V and 6 bases from J, leaving 10 bases between. The CDR3 coding sequence is TGTGCCAGCAGTTTAAGGTACGGTTCTGAAGCTTTCTTT. Its translation: CASSLRYGSEAFF.

The chain has TRBV7-2 and TRBJ2-3; D gene uncertain. The CDR3 consists of 13 residues. Germline V CDR1 and CDR2: SGHTA, FQGNSA. Trimming removed 5 bases at V and 6 bases at J, with 12 bases between. CDR3 loop: CASSVNSVDTQYF. CDR3 DNA: TGTGCCAGCAGCGTTAACTCCGTGGATACGCAGTATTTT.

CDR3 sequence reads: CASSQVDLANEQFF. CDR3 coding DNA: TGCGCCAGCAGCCAAGTTGATTTGGCGAATGAGCAGTTCTTC. The rearrangement links TRBV4-1 to TRBJ2-1; no clear D gene. The CDR3 has 14 residues. Germline CDR1 MGHRA, CDR2 YSYEKL. The V end lost 1 base, the J end lost 7 bases, and 11 bases lay between the germline ends.

The table lists this clone with a count of one. The rearrangement joins TRBV2 to TRBJ2-1; D may be TRBD1 (6 bases). The CDR3 is made up of 14 amino acids. The germline gives CDR1 SNHLY, CDR2 FYNNEI. V was shortened by 5 bases and J by 8 bases, with 16 bases between the two germline ends. The DNA for the CDR3 is TGTGCCAGCAGTCTACAGGGTCTTCTGGATGAGCAGTTCTTC. Its protein product is CASSLQGLLDEQFF.

V and J are TRBV5-6 and TRBJ2-7; possible D gene TRBD2, 6 bases. This CDR3 is built from 16 residues. V shed 2 bases and J shed 5 bases, with 20 bases lying between them. Germline V gene sequence: CDR1 SGHDT, CDR2 YYEEEE. Written as DNA, the CDR3 is TGTGCCAGCAGCTTTCCTACGGGGGAGAGTTGGAACGAGCAGTACTTC. Translating gives CASSFPTGESWNEQYF.

The chain carries TRBV5-4 and TRBJ2-4; unclear D gene. CDR3 size: 15 residues. Trimming removed 4 bases from V and 3 bases from J, with 14 bases in between. In germline, CDR1 is SGHNT, CDR2 YYREEE (reference sequence). The CDR3 nucleotides read TGTGCCAGCAGCCTTGCCAGAGGTGGCAAAAACATTCAGTACTTC. Translated: CASSLARGGKNIQYF.

The chain is built from TRBV29-1 and TRBJ1-2, with 7 bases aligning to TRBD1. Germline lookup yields CDR1 SQVTM and CDR2 ANQGSEA. The CDR3 covers 18 residues. J gave up 1 base and V 0 bases, and 14 bases lay outside the gene matches. Here the CDR3 reads CSVEDWATGREVNYGYTF. The CDR3 DNA reads TGCAGCGTTGAAGACTGGGCGACAGGGCGGGAGGTTAACTATGGCTACACCTTC.

This clone appeared a single time. V gene TRBV2 combines with J gene TRBJ2-1; weak D call: TRBD1 (7 bases). V was cut by 8 bases and J by 8 bases, with 16 bases left in between. This CDR3 comprises 13 residues. The germline CDR1 and CDR2 sequences are SNHLY and FYNNEI. In DNA form, the CDR3 reads TGTGCCAGCGGGGGGACAGTGAAGGATGAGCAGTTCTTC. Its protein is CASGGTVKDEQFF.

This chain uses TRBV7-9 with TRBJ1-5; TRBD1 agrees at 12 bases. The CDR3 totals 17 residues. Germline loops: CDR1 SEHNR, CDR2 FQNEAQ (reference sequence). V lost 5 bases, J lost 4 bases, and 9 bases stayed unmatched. The CDR3 here is CASSRGGQGARNQPQHF. The CDR3 nucleotides are TGTGCCAGCAGCCGAGGGGGACAGGGGGCGAGGAATCAGCCCCAGCATTTT. The whole variable domain, remainder taken from reference TRBV7-9 and TRBJ1-5, is DTGVSQNPRHKITKRGQNVTFRCDPISEHNRLYWYRQTLGQGPEFLTYFQNEAQLEKSRLLSDRFSAERPKGSFSTLEIQRTEQGDSAMYLCASSRGGQGARNQPQHFGDGTRLSIL.

The rearrangement uses TRBV2 and TRBJ2-3, with 7 bases matching TRBD1. CDR1 and CDR2 from the germline V gene are SNHLY and FYNNEI. V was clipped by 5 bases and J by 0 bases; unmatched bases: 5. CDR3 size: 15 residues. CDR3 sequence: CASSFGQASTDTQYF. The CDR3 nucleotides are TGTGCCAGCAGTTTCGGACAGGCCAGCACAGATACGCAGTATTTT.

This chain joins TRBV13 and TRBJ2-7; tentative D call: TRBD2 (5 bases). The CDR3 has 12 amino acids. CDR1 PRHDT and CDR2 FYEKMQ come from the germline V gene (reference sequence). V was pared by 0 bases and J by 6 bases, with 6 bases between. CDR3 coding DNA: TGTGCCAGCAGCTTAGGAGAGGGCGAGCAGTACTTC. This gives the protein CASSLGEGEQYF.

This chain connects TRBV15 to TRBJ1-1; 12 bases fit TRBD1. This CDR3 contains 15 residues. Germline V lookup: CDR1 LNHNV, CDR2 YYDKDF (reference sequence). The trim removed 9 bases at V and 4 bases at J, leaving 9 bases unmatched. The CDR3: CATTPGQGAGTEAFF. CDR3 DNA: TGTGCCACTACTCCGGGACAGGGGGCCGGCACTGAAGCTTTCTTT.

This chain joins TRBV6-6 and TRBJ2-1; a weak D match, TRBD1 (5 bases). The CDR3 totals 13 residues. With 2 bases removed from V and 7 bases from J, the gap between germline ends came to 9 bases. Germline V gives CDR1 MNHNY, CDR2 SVGAGI (reference sequence). The CDR3 loop reads CASSYGQGNEQFF. The CDR3 DNA reads as TGTGCCAGCAGTTACGGGCAGGGTAATGAGCAGTTCTTC.

The chain couples TRBV27 to TRBJ2-7, with 14 bases matching TRBD2. This CDR3 comprises 13 residues. CDR1 MNHEY and CDR2 SMNVEV come from the germline V gene (reference sequence). J was trimmed by 7 bases and V by 7 bases; bases with no gene match: 3. CDR3 nucleotides: TGTGCCAGCACGACTAGCGGGAGGGGTGAGCAGTACTTC. Its protein product is CASTTSGRGEQYF.

This clone was recorded once. The V and J genes are TRBV11-3 and TRBJ2-1; 9 nucleotides line up with TRBD2. J gave up 8 bases and V 3 bases, and 5 bases lay outside the gene matches. The CDR3 loop spans 14 amino acids. CDR1 is SGHNT and CDR2 is YENEEA in the germline V gene. CDR3 sequence: CASSFSGRRDEQFF. The DNA for the CDR3 is TGTGCCAGCAGCTTCAGCGGGAGGCGCGATGAGCAGTTCTTC. The full variable domain, completed using reference TRBV11-3 and TRBJ2-1, is EAGVVQSPRYKIIEKKQPVAFWCNPISGHNTLYWYLQNLGQGPELLIRYENEEAVDDSQLPKDRFSAERLKGVDSTLKIQPAELGDSAVYLCASSFSGRRDEQFFGPGTRLTVL.

The CDR3 loop is CASSYDGTGPIYGYTF. DNA for the CDR3: TGTGCCAGCAGTTACGACGGGACAGGGCCAATTTATGGCTACACCTTC. This chain links TRBV6-6 with TRBJ1-2; 9 nucleotides line up with TRBD1. Per germline, CDR1 MNHNY and CDR2 SVGAGI (reference sequence). The CDR3 totals 16 residues. V trimming: 2 bases; J trimming: 5 bases; junction bases outside the gene matches: 9.

The rearrangement joins TRBV6-5 to TRBJ1-1; D is ambiguous. Germline V CDR1 and CDR2: MNHEY, SVGAGI. The CDR3 extends over 16 amino acids. V lost 3 bases and J 3 bases, leaving 17 bases between the germline ends. The CDR3 DNA is TGTGCCAGCAGTTATTCCGGTCCGGGAAGGGACACTGAAGCTTTCTTT. Its translation is CASSYSGPGRDTEAFF.

The V call is TRBV18, the J call TRBJ2-3; 9 bases fit TRBD2. Germline values: CDR1 KGHSH, CDR2 LQKENI. J gave up 2 bases and V 2 bases, and 11 bases lay outside the gene matches. CDR3 length: 18 residues. The chain's CDR3 is CASSPKLSPGLATDTQYF. CDR3 in DNA: TGTGCCAGCTCACCAAAATTGTCGCCGGGACTAGCCACAGATACGCAGTATTTT.